This paragraph covers one TCR beta chain sequence. The data stem from a study of human T cells and chemical hapten exposure. Time point described: patch test 1, 2 weeks after DPC sensitization. Sample treatment: therapeutic diphenylcyclopropenone sensitization with weekly scalp DPC. Alopecia patients deemed DPC-suitable, aged 18 to 70, excluding pregnancy. Total RNA came from unfractionated whole blood. V lost 6 bases to trimming and J lost 2 bases, with 17 bases between them. The CDR3 has 15 amino acids. The germline gives CDR1 LNHDA, CDR2 SQIVND (reference sequence). TCRdb reanalysed the RACE reads using MiXCR and keeps one entry per CDR3 protein. In the table there are about 99,000 distinct CDR3 sequences, around an eighth of which are singletons.

The clonotype was recovered from a woman in her thirties or forties with alopecia areata. Some clones in this sample may be carry-over from other donors' samples. The gene calls are TRBV19 and TRBJ2-7, with a possible D match to TRBD2 (6 bases). Specimen: whole blood, collected in connection with sensitization to the hapten diphenylcyclopropenone (DPC). DNA for the CDR3: TGTGCCAGTAGCCCCAATGGAGGGGCAACCTACGAGCAGTACTTC. It is translated as CASSPNGGATYEQYF.